These T cell receptor beta chains were read from a single sample in a study of technical replicates of blood from four donors. Profiled with immunoSEQ multiplex PCR; TCRdb holds only in-frame clones, not every one. Among roughly 50,000 clones listed, approximately 92% were seen once. Specimen: PBMCs. The receptors here all came from a human donor in good health. Some clones in this sample may be carry-over from other donors' samples. The CDR3 runs from the conserved cysteine through the conserved F or W. The D gene is left open where the match is weak. Some rows have no size entry. The others give once, few or many, or a class for an expanded clone.

j_call d_call clone_size v_call cdr3_nt cdr3_aa
TRBJ1-2 . . TRBV4-1 TGCGCCAGCAGCCAAGGCGTTTTATTTACTACCTATGGCTACACCTTC CASSQGVLFTTYGYTF
TRBJ2-5 . . TRBV9 TGTGCCAGCAGCGTAAGGGCGGGTTTGATGGGGGAGACCCAGTACTTC CASSVRAGLMGETQYF
TRBJ2-1 TRBD1 . TRBV30 TGTGCCTGGAGTACCGGACAGGGAGGAGGTGAGCAGTTCTTC CAWSTGQGGGEQFF
TRBJ2-1 TRBD2 . TRBV10-3 TGTGCCACGCGCGGCGGGGGAACGCAAGAGCAGTTCTTC CATRGGGTQEQFF
TRBJ2-7 . . TRBV15 TGTGCCACCAGCAGAGATGGTAGCAGAAGCTCCTACGAGCAGTACTTC CATSRDGSRSSYEQYF
TRBJ2-1 . . TRBV18 TGTGCCAGCTCACCTCTAGCGATCCACAATGAGCAGTTCTTC CASSPLAIHNEQFF
TRBJ1-3 . . TRBV7-9 TGTGCCAGCAGCTGGTTGGGTGACATCTCTGGAAACACCATATATTTT CASSWLGDISGNTIYF
TRBJ2-1 . . TRBV6-5 TGTGCCAGCAGTTACGAGCCGGGATTGGGGGAGCAGTTCTTC CASSYEPGLGEQFF
TRBJ2-3 . . TRBV4-3 TGCGCCAGCAGCCAAGGACAGAGCACAGATACGCAGTATTTT CASSQGQSTDTQYF
TRBJ2-3 . . TRBV11-2 TGTGCCAGCAGTCTTAGTGTATGGTCGTCTAGGGAGTCGGGTACGCAGTATTTT CASSLSVWSSRESGTQYF
TRBJ2-1 TRBD2 . TRBV9 TGTGCCAGCAGCGATAGCGGGAACTCCTACAATGAGCAGTTCTTC CASSDSGNSYNEQFF
TRBJ2-7 . . TRBV27 TGTGCCAGCAGTTTGGCAGGGCCGAGCTCCTACGAGCAGTACTTC CASSLAGPSSYEQYF
TRBJ2-7 . . TRBV19 TGTGCCAGTAGTATTCAGAAGGGAGCCTCCTACGAGCAGTACTTC CASSIQKGASYEQYF
TRBJ2-5 . . TRBV18 TGTGCCAGCTCAACCATCAGTCAAGAGACCCAGTACTTC CASSTISQETQYF
TRBJ2-7 TRBD2 once TRBV7-2 TGTGCCAGCAGCTTAGGGGGGAGTAGCGGGAGTGGAGAGCAGTACTTC CASSLGGSSGSGEQYF
TRBJ2-1 . . TRBV11-1 TGTGCCAGCAGCTCACCCAGTTCGGAGCAGTTCTTC CASSSPSSEQFF
TRBJ2-2 TRBD1 . TRBV12-5 TGTGCTAGTGGTTCGGGACAGGGTAATACCGGGGAGCTGTTTTTT CASGSGQGNTGELFF
TRBJ2-1 . . TRBV13 TGTGCCAGCAGCTCTCGGGGGAGGACCTACAATGAGCAGTTCTTC CASSSRGRTYNEQFF
TRBJ1-4 . once TRBV7-7 TGTGCCAGCAGGTCAGGTCCTGCAACTAATGAAAAACTGTTTTTT CASRSGPATNEKLFF
TRBJ1-2 . once TRBV20-1 TGCAGTGCTAGTCCCAGCTATGGCTACACCTTC CSASPSYGYTF